The 30 T cell receptor beta chains below come from one sample, sequenced in a study of blood T cells in healthy people across ages. The use of a sample-barcoded 5' primer and a J-beta primer mix characterized a second PCR of about 7 to 12 cycles. One entry per CDR3 protein results from TCRdb running MiXCR on the 5' RACE reads. The profile shows about 760,000 distinct CDR3 sequences, roughly 50% of them singletons. The sample was blood. The receptors were sampled from a middle-aged man in good health.

V is TRBV7-8 and J is TRBJ1-2; D is undetermined. V was shortened by 5 bases and J by 3 bases, with 13 bases between the two germline ends. This CDR3 is 14 amino acids long. Germline CDR1 reads SGHVS; CDR2 reads FQNEAQ. The CDR3 nucleotides read TGTGCCAGCAGCCCGGGCGGGGTGTACTATGGCTACACCTTC. As protein: CASSPGGVYYGYTF.

The chain links TRBV5-1 to TRBJ2-3, with D maybe TRBD2 (6 bases). Germline V gene lookup returns CDR1 SGHRS and CDR2 YFSETQ. The CDR3 contains 16 residues. With 0 bases removed from V and 2 bases from J, the gap between germline ends came to 13 bases. CDR3 nucleotide sequence: TGCGCCAGCAGCTTGGGGATTAGCGGACACACAGATACGCAGTATTTT. Translated: CASSLGISGHTDTQYF.

The V call is TRBV7-8, the J call TRBJ1-4, with D uncertain. This CDR3 spans 15 amino acids. Trimming stripped 5 bases from V and 4 bases from J, with 14 bases between. Germline V lookup: CDR1 SGHVS, CDR2 FQNEAQ. In DNA form, the CDR3 reads TGTGCCAGCAGCCCCCGGATCCTTTTTAATGAAAAACTGTTTTTT. Its protein product is CASSPRILFNEKLFF.

The chain carries TRBV10-3 and TRBJ2-3; 11 bases are shared with TRBD2. This CDR3 comprises 15 residues. V shed 6 bases and J 2 bases; nucleotides not matched to a gene: 4. From germline, CDR1 is ENHRY and CDR2 SYGVKD. The chain's CDR3 is CAIRGTSGNTDTQYF. The CDR3 bases are TGTGCCATCAGAGGGACTAGCGGAAACACAGATACGCAGTATTTT.

This chain connects TRBV27 to TRBJ1-6; 9 bases agree with TRBD1. This CDR3 comprises 15 residues. CDR1 is MNHEY and CDR2 is SMNVEV in the germline V gene (reference sequence). V lost 2 bases and J lost 7; bases outside the gene matches: 3. DNA for the CDR3: TGTGCCAGCAGTTTAACGGGACAGGGAAATTCACCCCTCCACTTT. As protein: CASSLTGQGNSPLHF.

As for this clonotype: Mismatch with germline at one junction end may stem from a read error. The chain joins TRBV20-1 to TRBJ2-1; possible D gene TRBD2, 5 bases. The germline CDR1 and CDR2 sequences are DFQATT and SNEGSKA (reference sequence). This CDR3 spans 16 amino acids. CDR3 sequence reads: CSARDLKEVGYNEQFF. As DNA, the CDR3 is TGCAGTGCTAGAGATCTCAAGGAGGTGGGCTACAATGAGCAGTTCTTT.

The V and J genes are TRBV20-1 and TRBJ2-5; D is uncertain. The CDR3 spans 10 residues. Germline values: CDR1 DFQATT, CDR2 SNEGSKA (reference sequence). V was shortened by 3 bases and J by 4 bases, with 3 bases between the two germline ends. The CDR3 coding sequence is TGCAGTGCTAGGCCAGAGACCCAGTACTTC. Its translation: CSARPETQYF.

The gene calls are TRBV7-6 and TRBJ2-7; 11 bases match TRBD2. The junction had 9 bases not matched to a gene; V was cut back by 3 bases and J by 2 bases. The CDR3 loop spans 17 amino acids. The germline V gene has CDR1 SGHVS and CDR2 FNYEAQ. In DNA form, the CDR3 reads TGTGCCAGCAGCTTTAGGGAGACTAGCGGGATTGCCTACGAGCAGTACTTC. It translates to CASSFRETSGIAYEQYF.

Concerning this clonotype: The junction departs from germline at one end; a sequencing error may be responsible. This rearrangement joins TRBV20-1 to TRBJ2-1, with D possibly being TRBD1 (7 bases). The DNA end is more similar to TRBJ2-7, so the J call may be wrong. The CDR3 runs to 14 residues. The V gene's germline CDR1 is DFQATT and CDR2 SNEGSKA (reference sequence). CDR3 sequence reads: CSASWGRGVNEQYF. CDR3 in DNA: TGCAGCGCTAGTTGGGGCAGGGGGGTGAATGAGCAGTACTTC.

This clonotype has a handful of counts. This rearrangement joins TRBV9 to TRBJ1-6; D unresolved. Between the trimmed V and J ends, which lost 7 bases and 0 bases, there was a span of 14 bases. Germline CDR1 and CDR2: SGDLS and YYNGEE. The CDR3 covers 16 residues. CDR3 nucleotide sequence: TGTGCCAGCGGAGTCGAGGCGTTCTCCTATAATTCACCCCTCCACTTT. As protein: CASGVEAFSYNSPLHF.

This clonotype turned up a few times. The chain combines TRBV29-1 with TRBJ1-1; D is unclear. Germline CDR1 reads SQVTM; CDR2 reads ANQGSEA. The CDR3 has 11 amino acids. Trimming took 3 bases from V and 2 from J, leaving 4 bases between them. Written as DNA, the CDR3 is TGCAGCGTTGATCAAAACACTGAAGCTTTCTTT. It specifies CSVDQNTEAFF.

On this clonotype itself: One junction end does not reproduce the germline sequence, and a read error may be involved. The gene calls are TRBV28 and TRBJ2-5; perhaps TRBD2 as D (7 bases). Germline V gene lookup returns CDR1 MDHEN and CDR2 SYDVKM. The CDR3 consists of 16 residues. CDR3 residues: CASSSTGAGVQGTQYF. DNA of the CDR3: TGTGCCAGCAGTTCGACAGGCGCGGGAGTACAAGGGACCCAGTACTTC.

The genes are TRBV5-1 and TRBJ2-3, with D perhaps given as TRBD1 or TRBD2 (5 bases each). Germline V lookup: CDR1 SGHRS, CDR2 YFSETQ. This CDR3 has 16 amino acids. V dropped 3 bases and J dropped 5 bases, with 19 bases sitting between them. In DNA, the CDR3 is TGCGCCAGCAGCTCCCTCGCCGGGGCCGGAAAAGATACGCAGTATTTT. Translating gives CASSSLAGAGKDTQYF.

V is TRBV4-2 and J is TRBJ2-1; 10 bases map to TRBD2. The CDR3 is made up of 14 amino acids. V shed 8 bases, J shed 9 bases, and the junction held 10 bases outside the gene matches. Germline values: CDR1 LGHNA, CDR2 YNFKEQ. CDR3 in DNA: TGTGCCAGCTCCGGACTAGCGGATAGGGGTGAGCAGTTCTTC. It translates to CASSGLADRGEQFF.

The rearrangement links TRBV6-5 to TRBJ2-7, with D perhaps matching TRBD1 or TRBD2 (6 bases each). The CDR3 is made up of 18 amino acids. From germline, CDR1 is MNHEY and CDR2 SVGAGI. Trimming left V 0 bases short and J 0 bases short, with 18 bases between. The CDR3 DNA reads TGTGCCAGCAGTTACTCCCGGGAGACAGGACATTACTCCTACGAGCAGTACTTC. As protein: CASSYSRETGHYSYEQYF.

In its sample, this clonotype was seen a few times. This chain links TRBV5-4 with TRBJ1-6; TRBD1 matches 8 bases. V lost 9 bases to trimming and J lost 9 bases; unmatched junction nucleotides: 8. The CDR3 consists of 13 residues. CDR1 is SGHNT and CDR2 is YYREEE in the germline V gene (reference sequence). The CDR3, as DNA: TGTGCCACTCGACAGGGGTTTACTTCACCCCTCCACTTT. It encodes CATRQGFTSPLHF.

This clonotype was observed a few times. The chain has TRBV7-2 and TRBJ1-2; D not certain. This CDR3 is built from 13 residues. Germline V gene sequence: CDR1 SGHTA, CDR2 FQGNSA. V shed 1 base and J shed 10 bases, with 13 bases lying between them. The CDR3 region is CASSLELGGAYTF. The CDR3, as DNA: TGTGCCAGCAGCTTAGAATTGGGCGGCGCCTACACCTTC.

The gene calls are TRBV14 and TRBJ2-7; possibly TRBD1 for D (7 bases). The CDR3 covers 14 residues. Trimming took off 4 bases at V and 7 bases at J, with 17 bases between the two ends. Germline V gene sequence: CDR1 SGHDN, CDR2 FVKESK. In DNA form, the CDR3 reads TGTGCCAGCAGCCCATCAGGGGGGCGCGGGGAGCAGTACTTC. Translated: CASSPSGGRGEQYF.

The chain has TRBV11-2 and TRBJ2-5; a weak D match, TRBD2 (5 bases). V was pared by 5 bases and J by 2 bases, with 15 bases between. CDR1 and CDR2 from the germline V gene are SGHAT and FQNNGV. CDR3 size: 15 residues. The DNA of the CDR3 is TGTGCCAGCAGCAAACTAGGTTGGGCACAAGAGACCCAGTACTTC. The encoded protein is CASSKLGWAQETQYF.

This clonotype is medium-sized in the sample. The rearrangement joins TRBV5-1 to TRBJ2-1, with a tentative D call TRBD2 (5 bases). Germline V gives CDR1 SGHRS, CDR2 YFSETQ. The length of the CDR3 is 14 residues. Trimming left V 6 bases short and J 9 bases short, with 19 bases between. The CDR3 loop is CASIIGNGVGEQFF. CDR3 nucleotides: TGCGCCAGCATCATCGGGAACGGGGTCGGTGAGCAGTTCTTC.

This chain links TRBV28 with TRBJ1-5; TRBD1 aligns across 7 bases. The CDR3 has 16 residues. V was clipped by 3 bases and J by 0 bases; unmatched bases: 5. CDR1 is MDHEN and CDR2 is SYDVKM in the germline V gene. CDR3 nucleotides: TGTGCCAGCAGTTTTACGGGACAGCTTAGCAATCAGCCCCAGCATTTT. It yields the protein CASSFTGQLSNQPQHF.

The chain links TRBV29-1 to TRBJ2-7; tentatively, D is TRBD1 or TRBD2 (5 bases each). Per germline, CDR1 SQVTM and CDR2 ANQGSEA. Trimming removed 6 bases from V and 7 bases from J, with 16 bases in between. The CDR3 runs to 12 residues. This CDR3 reads CSVRADMREQYF. The CDR3 DNA follows: TGCAGCGTACGAGCGGACATGAGAGAGCAGTACTTC.

On this clonotype: The junction departs from the called germline gene at one end, perhaps through a read error. V is TRBV7-9 and J is TRBJ1-2; unclear D gene. This CDR3 spans 12 amino acids. Germline V gene sequence: CDR1 SEHNR, CDR2 FQNEAQ (reference sequence). The CDR3 loop is CASSLNENGYTF. The CDR3 nucleotides are TGTGCCAGCAGCTTAAACGAAAATGGTTACACCTTC.

This clonotype has more than one count but fewer than ten. This chain joins TRBV11-3 and TRBJ2-7; TRBD2 matches 11 bases. J was trimmed by 4 bases and V by 2 bases; bases with no gene match: 4. CDR1 and CDR2 (germline): SGHNT, YENEEA. The length of the CDR3 is 15 residues. CDR3 in DNA: TGTGCCAGCAGCTTATCGACTAGCGGGGAATACGAGCAGTACTTC. Encoded protein: CASSLSTSGEYEQYF.

As for this clonotype: Given a much more abundant clone one base away, this may be a read error. V is TRBV12-3 or TRBV12-4 and J is TRBJ2-7; D is perhaps TRBD2 (5 bases). V was cut by 7 bases and J by 7 bases, with 23 bases left in between. CDR3 length: 15 residues. The CDR3 sequence is CASTHQRSSYNEQYF. CDR3 in DNA: TGTGCCAGCACCCACCAGCGGAGCTCCTACAATGAGCAGTACTTC.

The J gene is TRBJ2-5, the V gene TRBV4-3, with D tentatively TRBD1 (5 bases). The CDR3 consists of 14 residues. In germline, CDR1 is LGHNA, CDR2 YSLEER. Trimming took 0 bases from V and 2 from J, leaving 7 bases between them. The CDR3 DNA sequence: TGCGCCAGCAGCCAAGAATGGACACAAGAGACCCAGTACTTC. Translation: CASSQEWTQETQYF.

The CDR3 nucleotides are TGTGCCAGCAGTTATGGGACAGGAAGATTCGAGCAGTACTTC. This translates into CASSYGTGRFEQYF. The V call is TRBV27, the J call TRBJ2-7, with 8 bases identical to TRBD1. CDR3 length equals 14 residues. Trimming removed 4 bases from V and 6 bases from J; junction bases left unmatched: 8. Germline V lookup: CDR1 MNHEY, CDR2 SMNVEV (reference sequence).

J is TRBJ2-1 and V is TRBV9; D may be TRBD2 (6 bases). Trimming removed 6 bases at V and 9 bases at J, with 19 bases between. This CDR3 is 14 amino acids long. Germline V gene sequence: CDR1 SGDLS, CDR2 YYNGEE. The CDR3 nucleotides are TGTGCCAGCAATTCCGTGGGGGGAAACGGTGAGCAGTTCTTC. It encodes CASNSVGGNGEQFF.

The genes are TRBV4-3 and TRBJ1-2; D is uncertain. The CDR3 is 14 residues long. CDR1 is LGHNA, CDR2 YSLEER, per germline. Trimming removed 0 bases at V and 4 bases at J, with 9 bases between. The CDR3 reads CASSQDTVAYGYTF. For the CDR3, the DNA is TGCGCCAGCAGCCAAGATACGGTAGCCTATGGCTACACCTTC.

This clonotype was recorded only once. The V call is TRBV20-1, the J call TRBJ2-3; D is tentatively TRBD1 or TRBD2 (5 bases each). Germline CDR1 and CDR2: DFQATT and SNEGSKA (reference sequence). V gave up 1 base and J gave up 8 bases, with 16 bases separating them. This CDR3 comprises 14 residues. CDR3 amino acids: CSARAPNTGGTQYF. CDR3 DNA sequence: TGCAGTGCTAGAGCTCCCAACACTGGGGGTACGCAGTATTTT.